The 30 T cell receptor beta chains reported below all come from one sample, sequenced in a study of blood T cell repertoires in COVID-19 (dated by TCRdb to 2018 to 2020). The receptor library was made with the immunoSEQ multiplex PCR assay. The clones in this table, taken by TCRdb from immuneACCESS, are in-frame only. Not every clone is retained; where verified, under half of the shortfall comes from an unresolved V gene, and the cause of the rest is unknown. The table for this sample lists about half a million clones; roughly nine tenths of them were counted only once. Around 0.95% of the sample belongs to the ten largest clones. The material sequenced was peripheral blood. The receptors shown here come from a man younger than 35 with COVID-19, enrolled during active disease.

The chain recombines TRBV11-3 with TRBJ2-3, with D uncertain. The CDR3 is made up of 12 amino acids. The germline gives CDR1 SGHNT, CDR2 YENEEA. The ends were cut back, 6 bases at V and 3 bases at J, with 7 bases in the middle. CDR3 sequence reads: CASSSRTDTQYF. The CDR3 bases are TGTGCCAGCAGTAGTCGAACAGATACGCAGTATTTT.

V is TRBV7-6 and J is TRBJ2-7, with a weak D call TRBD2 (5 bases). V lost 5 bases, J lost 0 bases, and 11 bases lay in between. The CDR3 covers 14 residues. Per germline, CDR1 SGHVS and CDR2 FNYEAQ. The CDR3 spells CASSPQGSSYEQYF. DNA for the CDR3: TGTGCCAGCAGCCCACAAGGGAGCTCCTACGAGCAGTACTTC.

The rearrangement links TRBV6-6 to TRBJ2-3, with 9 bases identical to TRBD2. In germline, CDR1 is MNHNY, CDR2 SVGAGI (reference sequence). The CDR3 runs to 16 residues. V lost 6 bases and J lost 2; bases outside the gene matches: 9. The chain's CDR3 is CASRNLAGAPTDTQYF. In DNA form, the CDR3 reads TGTGCCAGCAGAAACTTAGCGGGAGCACCCACAGATACGCAGTATTTT.

CDR3 in DNA: TGCAGCGTTGGTTCAGGGGATGAGGGAGCTTTCTTT. This encodes CSVGSGDEGAFF. The V gene is TRBV29-1, the J gene TRBJ1-1; D might be TRBD1 (6 bases). The CDR3 covers 12 residues. V lost 4 bases and J lost 10, with 16 bases in between. Germline values: CDR1 SQVTM, CDR2 ANQGSEA.

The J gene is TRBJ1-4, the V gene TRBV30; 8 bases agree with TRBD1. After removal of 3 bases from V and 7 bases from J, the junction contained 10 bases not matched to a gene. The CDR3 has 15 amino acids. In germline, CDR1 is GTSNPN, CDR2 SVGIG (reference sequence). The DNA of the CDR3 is TGTGCCTGGAGACGGGACAGGTTTAATGCTGAAAAACTGTTTTTT. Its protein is CAWRRDRFNAEKLFF.

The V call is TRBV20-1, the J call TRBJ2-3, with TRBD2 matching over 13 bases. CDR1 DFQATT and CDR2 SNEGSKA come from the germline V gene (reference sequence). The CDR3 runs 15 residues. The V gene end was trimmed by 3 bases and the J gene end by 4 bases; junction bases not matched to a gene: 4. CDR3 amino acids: CSASGLAGAPDTQYF. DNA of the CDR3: TGCAGTGCTAGTGGACTAGCGGGAGCCCCAGATACGCAGTATTTT.

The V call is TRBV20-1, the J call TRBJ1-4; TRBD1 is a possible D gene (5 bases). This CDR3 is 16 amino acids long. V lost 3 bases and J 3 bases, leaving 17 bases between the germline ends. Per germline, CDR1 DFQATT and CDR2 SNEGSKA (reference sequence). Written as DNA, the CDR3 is TGCAGTGCTAGTAGGGGTTGGCGGGGATCTAATGAAAAACTGTTTTTT. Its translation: CSASRGWRGSNEKLFF.

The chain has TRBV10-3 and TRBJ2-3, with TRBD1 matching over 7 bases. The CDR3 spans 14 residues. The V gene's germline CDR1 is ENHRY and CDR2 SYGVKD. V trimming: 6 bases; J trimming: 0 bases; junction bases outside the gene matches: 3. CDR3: CAIRTGQSTDTQYF. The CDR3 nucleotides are TGTGCCATCAGAACGGGACAGAGCACAGATACGCAGTATTTT.

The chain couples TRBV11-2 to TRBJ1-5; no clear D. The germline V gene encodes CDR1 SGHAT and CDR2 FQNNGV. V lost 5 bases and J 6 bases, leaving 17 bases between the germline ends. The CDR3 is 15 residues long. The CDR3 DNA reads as TGTGCCAGCAGCCTCCTAGGGCAGAGCGGTCAGCCCCAGCATTTT. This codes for CASSLLGQSGQPQHF.

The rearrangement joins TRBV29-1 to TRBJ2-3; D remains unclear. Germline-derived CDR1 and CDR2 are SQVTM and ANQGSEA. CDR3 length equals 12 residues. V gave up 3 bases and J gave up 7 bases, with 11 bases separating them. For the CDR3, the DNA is TGCAGCGTTGACACCGGGTTGAATACGCAGTATTTT. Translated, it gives CSVDTGLNTQYF.

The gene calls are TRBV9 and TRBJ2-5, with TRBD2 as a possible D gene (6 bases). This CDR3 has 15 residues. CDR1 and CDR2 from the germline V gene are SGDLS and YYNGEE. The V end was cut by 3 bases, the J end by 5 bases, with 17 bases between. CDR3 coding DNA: TGTGCCAGCAGCGGGCCCGCGGGAAGCGGGGAGACCCAGTACTTC. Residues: CASSGPAGSGETQYF.

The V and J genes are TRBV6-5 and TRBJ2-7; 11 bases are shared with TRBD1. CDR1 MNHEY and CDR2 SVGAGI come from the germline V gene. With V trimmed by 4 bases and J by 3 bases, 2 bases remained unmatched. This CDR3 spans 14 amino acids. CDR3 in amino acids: CASSLGQGVYEQYF. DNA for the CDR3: TGTGCCAGCAGTTTGGGACAGGGGGTCTACGAGCAGTACTTC.

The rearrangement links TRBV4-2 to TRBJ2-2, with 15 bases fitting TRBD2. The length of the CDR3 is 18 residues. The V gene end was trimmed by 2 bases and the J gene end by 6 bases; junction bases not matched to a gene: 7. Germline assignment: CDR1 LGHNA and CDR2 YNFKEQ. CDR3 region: CASSQLRTSGGASGELFF. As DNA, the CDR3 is TGTGCCAGCAGCCAACTTCGGACTAGCGGGGGGGCCTCCGGGGAGCTGTTTTTT.

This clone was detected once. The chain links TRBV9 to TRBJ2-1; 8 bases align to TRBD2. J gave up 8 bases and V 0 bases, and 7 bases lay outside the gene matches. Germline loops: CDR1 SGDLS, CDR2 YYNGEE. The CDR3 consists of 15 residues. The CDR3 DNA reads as TGTGCCAGCAGCGTAGACCAGCGGGAGAGGTATGAGCAGTTCTTC. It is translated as CASSVDQRERYEQFF.

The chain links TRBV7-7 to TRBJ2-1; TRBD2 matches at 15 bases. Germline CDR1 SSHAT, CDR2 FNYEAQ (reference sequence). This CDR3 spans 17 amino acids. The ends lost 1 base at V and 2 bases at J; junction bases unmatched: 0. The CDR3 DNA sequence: TGTGCCAGCAGCTTAGGGACTAGCGGGGGGGCCTACAATGAGCAGTTCTTC. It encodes CASSLGTSGGAYNEQFF.

As DNA, the CDR3 is TGTGCCAGCAGCCAAGCTGGCGGGGGGACTTACAATGAGCAGTTCTTC. It is translated as CASSQAGGGTYNEQFF. The V gene is TRBV3-1 (or the pseudogene TRBV3-2), the J gene TRBJ2-1; TRBD2 matches 8 bases. The germline V gene encodes CDR1 LGHDT and CDR2 YNNKEL (reference sequence). The V segment lost 1 base and the J segment 4 bases; nucleotides outside the gene matches: 6. This CDR3 has 16 residues.

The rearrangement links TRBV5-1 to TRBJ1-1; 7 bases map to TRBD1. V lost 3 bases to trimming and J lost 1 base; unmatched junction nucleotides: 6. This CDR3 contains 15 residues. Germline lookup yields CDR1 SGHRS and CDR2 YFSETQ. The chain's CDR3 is CASSSPGTANTEAFF. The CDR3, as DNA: TGCGCCAGCAGCTCACCCGGGACAGCGAACACTGAAGCTTTCTTT.

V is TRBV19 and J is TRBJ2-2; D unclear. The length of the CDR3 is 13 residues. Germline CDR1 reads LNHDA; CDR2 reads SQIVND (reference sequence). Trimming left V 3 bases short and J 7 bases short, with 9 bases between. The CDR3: CASSIRVDGELFF. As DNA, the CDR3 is TGTGCCAGTAGTATTCGAGTCGACGGGGAGCTGTTTTTT.

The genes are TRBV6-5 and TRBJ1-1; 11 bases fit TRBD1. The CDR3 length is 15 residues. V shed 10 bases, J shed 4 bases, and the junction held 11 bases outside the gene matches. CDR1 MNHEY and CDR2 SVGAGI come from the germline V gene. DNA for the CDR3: TGTGCCATTACACCGGGACAGGGGGGAAGCACTGAAGCTTTCTTT. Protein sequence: CAITPGQGGSTEAFF.

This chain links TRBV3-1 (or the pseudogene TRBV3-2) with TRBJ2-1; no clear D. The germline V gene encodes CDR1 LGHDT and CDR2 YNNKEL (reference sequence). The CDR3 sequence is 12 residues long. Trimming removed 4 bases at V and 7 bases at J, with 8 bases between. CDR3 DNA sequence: TGTGCCAGCAGCCCGAAGCTGAATGAGCAGTTCTTC. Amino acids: CASSPKLNEQFF.

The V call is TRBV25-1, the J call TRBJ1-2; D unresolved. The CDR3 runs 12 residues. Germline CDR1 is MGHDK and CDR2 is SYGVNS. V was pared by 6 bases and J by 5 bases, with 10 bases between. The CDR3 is CASREEGYGYTF. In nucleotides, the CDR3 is TGTGCCAGCAGGGAGGAAGGGTATGGCTACACCTTC.

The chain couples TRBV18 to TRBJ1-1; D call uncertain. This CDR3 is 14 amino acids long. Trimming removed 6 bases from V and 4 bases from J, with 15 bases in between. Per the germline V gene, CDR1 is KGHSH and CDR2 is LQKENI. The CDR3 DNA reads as TGTGCCAGCTCCCTAGCCGAACAGAGCACTGAAGCTTTCTTT. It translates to CASSLAEQSTEAFF.

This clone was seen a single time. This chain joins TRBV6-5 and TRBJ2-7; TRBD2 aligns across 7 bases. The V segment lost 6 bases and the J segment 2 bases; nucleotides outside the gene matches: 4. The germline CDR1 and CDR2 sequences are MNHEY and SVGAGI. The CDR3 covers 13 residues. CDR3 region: CASRLSGAYEQYF. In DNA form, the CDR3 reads TGTGCCAGCAGGCTGAGCGGGGCCTACGAGCAGTACTTC.

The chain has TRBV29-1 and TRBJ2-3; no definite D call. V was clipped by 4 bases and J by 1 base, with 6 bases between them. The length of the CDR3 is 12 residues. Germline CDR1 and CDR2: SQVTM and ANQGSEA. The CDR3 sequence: CSVVVGTDTQYF. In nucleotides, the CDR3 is TGCAGCGTTGTAGTCGGCACAGATACGCAGTATTTT.

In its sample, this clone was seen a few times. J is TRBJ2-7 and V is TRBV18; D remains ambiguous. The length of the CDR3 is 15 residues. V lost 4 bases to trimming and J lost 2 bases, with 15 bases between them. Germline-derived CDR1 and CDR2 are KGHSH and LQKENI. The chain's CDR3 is CASSHRARPTYEQYF. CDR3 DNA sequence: TGTGCCAGCTCACACCGCGCACGCCCTACCTACGAGCAGTACTTC.

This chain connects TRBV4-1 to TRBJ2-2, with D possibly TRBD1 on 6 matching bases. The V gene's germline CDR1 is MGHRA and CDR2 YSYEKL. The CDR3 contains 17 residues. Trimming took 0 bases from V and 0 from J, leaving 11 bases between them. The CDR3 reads CASSQDLDSANTGELFF. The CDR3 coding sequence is TGCGCCAGCAGCCAAGACCTGGACAGTGCGAACACCGGGGAGCTGTTTTTT.

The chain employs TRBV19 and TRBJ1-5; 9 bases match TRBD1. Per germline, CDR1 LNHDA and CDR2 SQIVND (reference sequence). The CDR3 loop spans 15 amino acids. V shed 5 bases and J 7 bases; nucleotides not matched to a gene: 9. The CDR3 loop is CASSSWDRVSQPQHF. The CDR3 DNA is TGTGCCAGTAGTTCCTGGGACAGGGTAAGCCAGCCCCAGCATTTT.

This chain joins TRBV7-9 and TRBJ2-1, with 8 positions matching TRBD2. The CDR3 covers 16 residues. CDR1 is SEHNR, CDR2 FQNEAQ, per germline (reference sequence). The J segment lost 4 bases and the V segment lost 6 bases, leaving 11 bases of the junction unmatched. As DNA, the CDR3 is TGTGCCAGCAGAGCGACCCCCCAGCGGGAGTACAATGAGCAGTTCTTC. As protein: CASRATPQREYNEQFF.

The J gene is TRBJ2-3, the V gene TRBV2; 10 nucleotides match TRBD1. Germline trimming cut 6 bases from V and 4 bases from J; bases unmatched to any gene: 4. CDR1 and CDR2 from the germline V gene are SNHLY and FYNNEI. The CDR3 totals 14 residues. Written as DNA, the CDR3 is TGTGCCAGCAGCGGACAGGGGGGGCCAGATACGCAGTATTTT. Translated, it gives CASSGQGGPDTQYF.

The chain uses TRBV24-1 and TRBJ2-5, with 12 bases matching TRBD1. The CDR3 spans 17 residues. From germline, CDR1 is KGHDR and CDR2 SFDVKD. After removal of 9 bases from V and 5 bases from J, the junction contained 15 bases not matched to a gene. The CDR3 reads CATGENPGQGARETQYF. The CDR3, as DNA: TGTGCCACCGGCGAAAACCCGGGACAGGGGGCGCGGGAGACCCAGTACTTC.